The 18 T cell receptor beta chains listed next were all sequenced from one sample in a study of neurological immune-mediated disorders. Using its own MiXCR run on the 5' RACE reads, TCRdb lists one record per CDR3 protein. Among fewer than 50,000 distinct CDR3 sequences listed, roughly 2.5% were seen once. Sequenced sample: PBMCs. The receptor set was obtained from a man in his thirties or forties with multiple sclerosis.

In this sample, this clonotype turned up many times. The gene calls are TRBV20-1 and TRBJ1-3; no clear D gene. Germline assignment: CDR1 DFQATT and CDR2 SNEGSKA (reference sequence). The CDR3 has 14 residues. Trimming took 2 bases from V and 9 from J, leaving 17 bases between them. The CDR3 here is CSARIQVVGGTIYF. The DNA of the CDR3 is TGCAGTGCTAGAATCCAGGTCGTCGGTGGCACCATATATTTT.

This clonotype was seen ten or more times. V is TRBV5-4 and J is TRBJ2-3; possibly TRBD1 for D (5 bases). Trimming cost V 4 bases and J 1 base, with 19 bases left between them. The length of the CDR3 is 17 residues. Germline V gene sequence: CDR1 SGHNT, CDR2 YYREEE (reference sequence). Here the CDR3 DNA reads TGTGCCAGCAGCGTACGCAGACAGATTACGGGCACAGATACGCAGTATTTT. Its translation is CASSVRRQITGTDTQYF.

The chain combines TRBV4-3 with TRBJ2-7; D remains ambiguous. The germline V and J ends were trimmed by 1 base and 3 bases, with 7 bases remaining between them. This CDR3 contains 13 residues. Germline V gives CDR1 LGHNA, CDR2 YSLEER. The CDR3 region is CASSQVVGYEQYF. The CDR3 region has the DNA TGCGCCAGCAGCCAAGTAGTTGGCTACGAGCAGTACTTC.

In its sample, this clonotype was seen many times. CDR3 sequence reads: CASSLGDSRLRGNEQFF. CDR3 nucleotides: TGTGCCAGCAGCTTAGGGGACAGTCGACTTAGAGGAAATGAGCAGTTCTTC. The chain couples TRBV7-8 to TRBJ2-1, with 7 bases identical to TRBD1. The junction had 13 bases not matched to a gene; V was cut back by 1 base and J by 7 bases. CDR3 length: 17 residues. Germline loops: CDR1 SGHVS, CDR2 FQNEAQ.

This clonotype was seen at least ten times. The genes are TRBV6-5 and TRBJ2-1; 10 bases match TRBD1. Germline lookup yields CDR1 MNHEY and CDR2 SVGAGI. The CDR3 sequence is 13 residues long. V was clipped by 6 bases and J by 5 bases; unmatched bases: 1. The CDR3 spells CASSGTGDNEQFF. CDR3 nucleotide sequence: TGTGCCAGCAGCGGGACAGGGGACAATGAGCAGTTCTTC.

This sequence joins TRBV12-3 or TRBV12-4 and TRBJ2-7, with 11 positions matching TRBD1. V was pared by 6 bases and J by 7 bases, with 14 bases of the junction left unmatched. This CDR3 contains 16 residues. In nucleotides, the CDR3 is TGTGCCAGCAGACCCAAGAAGGGACAGGGGGTGGGTGAGCAGTACTTC. Translating gives CASRPKKGQGVGEQYF.

This clonotype was picked up many times. V gene TRBV20-1 combines with J gene TRBJ2-4; 12 bases line up with TRBD2. This CDR3 has 18 residues. The V segment lost 0 bases and the J segment 1 base; nucleotides outside the gene matches: 7. Germline loops: CDR1 DFQATT, CDR2 SNEGSKA (reference sequence). DNA of the CDR3: TGCAGTGCTAGAGATACGACTAGCGGGAGTGGGGCCAAAAACATTCAGTACTTC. It encodes CSARDTTSGSGAKNIQYF.

This clonotype showed up many times. The chain couples TRBV5-1 to TRBJ2-7; possibly TRBD2 for D (7 bases). Trimming took off 3 bases at V and 2 bases at J, with 15 bases between the two ends. The CDR3 length is 15 residues. Germline assignment: CDR1 SGHRS and CDR2 YFSETQ. CDR3 in DNA: TGCGCCAGCAGCTCCGCGGGGGCCAGTCCCTACGAGCAGTACTTC. This sequence encodes CASSSAGASPYEQYF.

This clonotype was recorded many times. This chain's CDR3 is CASSYGLSSYNEQFF. CDR3 DNA: TGTGCCAGCAGTTACGGTCTCAGCTCCTACAATGAGCAGTTCTTC. The chain joins TRBV6-5 to TRBJ2-1; D not resolved. CDR1 MNHEY and CDR2 SVGAGI come from the germline V gene. The CDR3 is made up of 15 amino acids. Trimming took off 2 bases at V and 0 bases at J, with 8 bases between the two ends.

This clonotype occurred many times. The chain carries TRBV5-1 and TRBJ1-1, with unresolved D. The V gene lost 0 bases and the J gene lost 2 bases, with 8 bases spanning the gap. The CDR3 length is 14 residues. The germline V gene has CDR1 SGHRS and CDR2 YFSETQ. CDR3 nucleotides: TGCGCCAGCAGCTTGGCGGCAGCTAACACTGAAGCTTTCTTT. It translates to CASSLAAANTEAFF. The complete variable domain, with remaining parts taken from reference TRBV5-1 and TRBJ1-1, reads KAGVTQTPRYLIKTRGQQVTLSCSPISGHRSVSWYQQTPGQGLQFLFEYFSETQRNKGNFPGRFSGRQFSNSRSEMNVSTLELGDSALYLCASSLAAANTEAFFGQGTRLTVV.

This clonotype was observed many times. The chain recombines TRBV12-3 or TRBV12-4 with TRBJ1-2; 7 bases fit TRBD1. J lost 4 bases, V lost 3 bases, and 14 bases had no gene match. The length of the CDR3 is 17 residues. CDR3 loop: CASSFELGGPSAYGYTF. CDR3 DNA: TGTGCCAGCAGTTTTGAATTAGGGGGCCCATCGGCCTATGGCTACACCTTC.

This clonotype has at least ten counts. The chain uses TRBV5-6 and TRBJ2-5; 7 bases are a match to TRBD2. The germline V gene encodes CDR1 SGHDT and CDR2 YYEEEE. With V trimmed by 2 bases and J by 1 base, 8 bases remained unmatched. This CDR3 comprises 16 residues. The CDR3: CASSLVGTILQETQYF. CDR3 nucleotide sequence: TGTGCCAGCAGCTTAGTGGGGACTATCCTCCAAGAGACCCAGTACTTC. Full variable domain (remainder filled in from reference TRBV5-6 and TRBJ2-5): DAGVTQSPTHLIKTRGQQVTLRCSPKSGHDTVSWYQQALGQGPQFIFQYYEEEERQRGNFPDRFSGHQFPNYSSELNVNALLLGDSALYLCASSLVGTILQETQYFGPGTRLLVL.

At least ten counts were recorded for this clonotype. The chain carries TRBV5-1 and TRBJ2-7; D remains unclear. Germline loops: CDR1 SGHRS, CDR2 YFSETQ. V lost 0 bases and J lost 1, with 17 bases in between. This CDR3 comprises 17 residues. Written as DNA, the CDR3 is TGCGCCAGCAGCTTGGGTGTAGAAGGGTATTGGTCCTACGAGCAGTACTTC. The encoded protein is CASSLGVEGYWSYEQYF.

In its sample, this clonotype is medium-sized (0.01 to 0.1%). This chain joins TRBV7-8 and TRBJ2-1; TRBD2 agrees at 9 bases. Per germline, CDR1 SGHVS and CDR2 FQNEAQ. This CDR3 has 16 amino acids. V trimming: 2 bases; J trimming: 0 bases; junction bases outside the gene matches: 2. The CDR3, as DNA: TGTGCCAGCAGCTTACTAGCGGGAAGCTCCTACAATGAGCAGTTCTTC. It yields the protein CASSLLAGSSYNEQFF. The variable domain in full, with the rest retrieved from reference TRBV7-8 and TRBJ2-1, is GAGVSQSPRYKVAKRGQDVALRCDPISGHVSLFWYQQALGQGPEFLTYFQNEAQLDKSGLPSDRFFAERPEGSVSTLKIQRTQQEDSAVYLCASSLLAGSSYNEQFFGPGTRLTVL.

At least ten counts were recorded for this clonotype. The V and J genes are TRBV12-3 or TRBV12-4 and TRBJ1-5, with D perhaps matching TRBD1 (5 bases). CDR3 length: 13 amino acids. V dropped 3 bases and J dropped 9 bases, with 12 bases sitting between them. This CDR3 is CASSFGGNGPQHF. As DNA, the CDR3 is TGTGCCAGCAGTTTTGGGGGGAACGGGCCCCAGCATTTT.

This clonotype was observed at least ten times. The J gene is TRBJ2-2, the V gene TRBV5-5; tentatively, D is TRBD2 (6 bases). Germline CDR1 and CDR2: SGHKS and YYEKEE (reference sequence). The V end was cut by 6 bases, the J end by 2 bases, with 14 bases between. This CDR3 has 15 residues. The CDR3 nucleotides read TGTGCCAGCACCCCCCCCGGGACTAACACCGGGGAGCTGTTTTTT. It yields the protein CASTPPGTNTGELFF. The variable domain in full, with the rest retrieved from reference TRBV5-5 and TRBJ2-2, is DAGVTQSPTHLIKTRGQQVTLRCSPISGHKSVSWYQQVLGQGPQFIFQYYEKEERGRGNFPDRFSARQFPNYSSELNVNALLLGDSALYLCASTPPGTNTGELFFGEGSRLTVL.

This clonotype was counted many times. The V call is TRBV12-3 or TRBV12-4, the J call TRBJ1-5, with TRBD1 as a possible D gene (5 bases). The V and J ends lost 5 bases and 4 bases respectively, with 18 bases between them. This CDR3 spans 16 amino acids. The CDR3 sequence is CASSQNLGAENQPQHF. CDR3 nucleotides: TGTGCCAGCAGTCAAAATCTCGGGGCGGAGAATCAGCCCCAGCATTTT.

This clonotype was detected many times. This chain uses TRBV5-5 with TRBJ2-3, with 7 nucleotides matching TRBD1. The CDR3 contains 16 residues. Germline values: CDR1 SGHKS, CDR2 YYEKEE (reference sequence). V trimming: 0 bases; J trimming: 1 base; junction bases outside the gene matches: 5. CDR3 sequence (DNA): TGTGCCAGCAGCTTGGAGACAGGGTTGGGCACAGATACGCAGTATTTT. Translating gives CASSLETGLGTDTQYF.